These T cell receptor beta chains were read from a single sample in a study of T cell responses to AZD1222 COVID-19 vaccine. TCRdb's copy holds only in-frame clones and misses some; the assay was immunoSEQ multiplex PCR. Counted here are roughly 140,000 clones, approximately 78% occurring once; the ten biggest clones make up around 4.1%. Sequencing used peripheral blood, obtained on day 0 of MenACWY control vaccination. The receptor source for this set is an adult in good health. CDR3s include the opening cysteine and the closing phenylalanine or tryptophan. Fields, in order: clone size, D gene, V gene, J gene, CDR3 DNA, CDR3 protein. D genes are given only for firm matches. Clone size, where shown, is once, few, many, or a class for clones that have expanded.

size: -; D: -; V: TRBV6-4; J: TRBJ1-4; DNA: TGTGCCAGCAGTCGCCACCGGGGGGTTCGGGATGAAAAACTGTTTTTT; CDR3: CASSRHRGVRDEKLFF
size: -; D: TRBD1; V: TRBV7-3; J: TRBJ2-3; DNA: TGTGCCAGCACCCTGGTAAGGGGGCTAAGAGACACAGATACGCAGTATTTT; CDR3: CASTLVRGLRDTDTQYF
size: -; D: TRBD1; V: TRBV9; J: TRBJ1-1; DNA: TGTGCCAGCAGTACAGGGGGCTACACTGAAGCTTTCTTT; CDR3: CASSTGGYTEAFF
size: -; D: -; V: TRBV7-2; J: TRBJ1-3; DNA: TGTGCCAGCAGGGAAGGGGGGGGAAACACCATATATTTT; CDR3: CASREGGGNTIYF
size: -; D: -; V: TRBV2; J: TRBJ2-5; DNA: TGTGCCAGCAGTGTACAGGACGGGGACCAAGAGACCCAGTACTTC; CDR3: CASSVQDGDQETQYF
size: -; D: -; V: TRBV9; J: TRBJ1-2; DNA: TGTGCCAGCAGCCTAGCCTCCGGGACTCCCGACAATGGCTACACCTTC; CDR3: CASSLASGTPDNGYTF
size: once; D: TRBD1; V: TRBV9; J: TRBJ2-5; DNA: TGTGCCAGCAGCGTAGACAGGGGAAGTGAGACCCAGTACTTC; CDR3: CASSVDRGSETQYF
size: -; D: -; V: TRBV10-2; J: TRBJ1-4; DNA: TGCGCCAGCAGTGAGGCAGGGGAGGGTGAAAAACTGTTTTTT; CDR3: CASSEAGEGEKLFF
size: -; D: -; V: TRBV4-1; J: TRBJ2-1; DNA: TGCGCCAGCAGCCACCTAGGGCTTATCTCCTACAATGAGCAGTTCTTC; CDR3: CASSHLGLISYNEQFF
size: -; D: -; V: TRBV2; J: TRBJ2-3; DNA: TGTGCCAGTGATACGCAGTATTTT; CDR3: CASDTQYF
size: -; D: -; V: TRBV6-5; J: TRBJ1-5; DNA: TGTGCCAGCAGTTACTCGTCAGAGGGGGTCGGGCCCCAGCATTTT; CDR3: CASSYSSEGVGPQHF
size: -; D: TRBD1; V: TRBV7-9; J: TRBJ1-1; DNA: TGTGCCAGCAGCCTACAGGGGGCCACTGAAGCTTTCTTT; CDR3: CASSLQGATEAFF
size: -; D: -; V: TRBV27; J: TRBJ1-6; DNA: TGTGCCAGCAGTCCCGGGACGGCGGATTCACCCCTCCACTTT; CDR3: CASSPGTADSPLHF
size: -; D: TRBD2; V: TRBV4-1; J: TRBJ2-7; DNA: TGCGCCAGCAGCCAAGATACTATACTAGCGGGGGGTACTCCCTACGAGCAGTACTTC; CDR3: CASSQDTILAGGTPYEQYF
size: few; D: TRBD1; V: TRBV5-6; J: TRBJ2-3; DNA: TGTGCCAGCAGCTTGGAGGGGGCGCGAACAGATACGCAGTATTTT; CDR3: CASSLEGARTDTQYF
size: -; D: -; V: TRBV5-1; J: TRBJ2-7; DNA: TGCGCCAGCAGCCAGATGGACAGTCTCTCCTACGAGCAGTACTTC; CDR3: CASSQMDSLSYEQYF
size: -; D: TRBD1; V: TRBV5-5; J: TRBJ2-2; DNA: TGTGCCAGCAGCTTACAGGGGGCGAACACCGGGGAGCTGTTTTTT; CDR3: CASSLQGANTGELFF
size: -; D: -; V: TRBV5-6; J: TRBJ2-1; DNA: TGTGCCAGCAGCTTGCAGGGGAGCTCCTACAATGAGCAGTTCTTC; CDR3: CASSLQGSSYNEQFF
size: -; D: -; V: TRBV11-1; J: TRBJ2-1; DNA: TGTGCCAGCAGCTTAGGGGTTCGGGATGAGCAGTTCTTC; CDR3: CASSLGVRDEQFF
size: -; D: -; V: TRBV28; J: TRBJ1-5; DNA: TGTGCCAGCAGTTTATCGGGTGTTCAGCCCCAGCATTTT; CDR3: CASSLSGVQPQHF
size: -; D: -; V: TRBV30; J: TRBJ2-4; DNA: TGTGCCTGGAGTGTATGGAGGGGGGCCAAAAACATTCAGTACTTC; CDR3: CAWSVWRGAKNIQYF
size: -; D: -; V: TRBV2; J: TRBJ1-3; DNA: TGTGCCAGCAGGGCGGACGGACACTCTGGAAACACCATATATTTT; CDR3: CASRADGHSGNTIYF
size: -; D: -; V: TRBV3-1/TRBV3-2; J: TRBJ1-6; DNA: TGTGCCAGCAGCCAAGATATTGGGGTCTCCTATAATTCACCCCTCCACTTT; CDR3: CASSQDIGVSYNSPLHF
size: -; D: TRBD1; V: TRBV9; J: TRBJ1-2; DNA: TGTGCCAGCAGCGTACCAGGGGGGATCGGTGGCTACACCTTC; CDR3: CASSVPGGIGGYTF
size: -; D: -; V: TRBV27; J: TRBJ2-3; DNA: TGTGCCAGCAGTTTAAGGAACAGGGCTACAGATACGCAGTATTTT; CDR3: CASSLRNRATDTQYF
size: -; D: -; V: TRBV19; J: TRBJ1-6; DNA: TGTGCCAGTAGTATTGCAGGAGGATATAATTCACCCCTCCACTTT; CDR3: CASSIAGGYNSPLHF
size: -; D: TRBD1; V: TRBV3-1/TRBV3-2; J: TRBJ1-2; DNA: TGTGCCAGCAGCCGATCAGGGGGCGTCAATGGCTACACCTTC; CDR3: CASSRSGGVNGYTF
size: -; D: TRBD1; V: TRBV2; J: TRBJ2-7; DNA: TGTGCCAGCAGTGGGGGGACAGGGTCCTACGAGCAGTACTTC; CDR3: CASSGGTGSYEQYF
size: -; D: TRBD1; V: TRBV6-1; J: TRBJ1-3; DNA: TGTGCCAGCAGTGTCGGTTGGGACAGGGGGCGCGAAAACACCATATATTTT; CDR3: CASSVGWDRGRENTIYF
size: -; D: TRBD2; V: TRBV24-1; J: TRBJ2-7; DNA: TGTGCCACCAGTGACTCCCGTGGTAGCGGGCCCTCCTACGAGCAGTACTTC; CDR3: CATSDSRGSGPSYEQYF